This T cell receptor beta chain was identified in a study of radiotherapy plus CTLA-4 blockade in lung cancer. Across the whole study: Among patients, over 15% showed objective responses, and 31% had disease control.

Clones were sequenced by immunoSEQ multiplex PCR, and TCRdb holds only the in-frame ones, with some missing. The sample includes 45,000 to 60,000 clones, 65% to 80% of them seen just once. As concerns this clone: Its target is not known.

Germline loops: CDR1 SQVTM, CDR2 ANQGSEA. Trimming pared 4 bases from V and 0 bases from J, leaving 11 bases between. There are 14 residues in the CDR3. Broader study findings: The authors reported that early blood T cell clone dynamics, with interferon-beta, best predicted response.

Source: peripheral blood, taken from a patient treated with radiotherapy plus ipilimumab. The V gene is TRBV29-1, the J gene TRBJ2-3; D is perhaps TRBD1 (6 bases). The TCR comes from a human donor with non-small cell lung cancer whose response to radiotherapy plus ipilimumab could not be evaluated. This CDR3 is CSVVGQRSTDTQYF. The CDR3 DNA sequence: TGCAGCGTTGTCGGACAGAGAAGCACAGATACGCAGTATTTT.